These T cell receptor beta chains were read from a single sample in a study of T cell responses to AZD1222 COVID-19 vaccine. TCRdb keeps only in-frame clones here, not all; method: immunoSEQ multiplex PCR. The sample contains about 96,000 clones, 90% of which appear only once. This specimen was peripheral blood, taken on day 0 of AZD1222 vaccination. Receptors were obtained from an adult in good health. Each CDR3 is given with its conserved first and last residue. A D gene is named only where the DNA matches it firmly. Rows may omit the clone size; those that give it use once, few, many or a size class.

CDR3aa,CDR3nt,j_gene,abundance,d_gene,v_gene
CASSPGQSGSPLHF,TGTGCCAGCAGCCCGGGACAGTCGGGGTCACCCCTCCACTTT,TRBJ1-6,NA,TRBD1,TRBV7-2
CASSSTGTGGEKLFF,TGTGCCAGCAGCAGTACCGGGACAGGAGGTGAAAAACTGTTTTTT,TRBJ1-4,NA,TRBD1,TRBV5-6
CASRRGLANEKLFF,TGTGCCAGCAGGAGGGGGCTCGCTAATGAAAAACTGTTTTTT,TRBJ1-4,NA,TRBD1,TRBV6-5
CASSANLIAGGLTDTQYF,TGTGCCAGCAGCGCCAACTTGATAGCGGGAGGGTTGACAGATACGCAGTATTTT,TRBJ2-3,NA,TRBD2,TRBV9
CASSLSGRDNEQFF,TGTGCCAGCAGCCTTAGCGGGAGGGACAATGAGCAGTTCTTC,TRBJ2-1,once,TRBD2,TRBV7-2
CASSSSGRDYEQYF,TGTGCCAGCAGTTCGAGCGGGAGAGACTACGAGCAGTACTTC,TRBJ2-7,NA,TRBD2,TRBV6-5
CASSFGLGETQYF,TGTGCCAGCAGCTTCGGACTAGGGGAGACCCAGTACTTC,TRBJ2-5,few,TRBD2,TRBV7-3
CASSPGGGHYGYTF,TGTGCCAGCTCACCAGGGGGAGGCCACTATGGCTACACCTTC,TRBJ1-2,NA,NA,TRBV18
CASRLEGGANEKLFF,TGTGCCAGCAGGCTGGAAGGGGGGGCGAATGAAAAACTGTTTTTT,TRBJ1-4,NA,NA,TRBV2
CASSQDLQGRGYTF,TGCGCCAGCAGCCAAGATCTACAGGGCCGGGGCTACACCTTC,TRBJ1-2,NA,NA,TRBV4-1
CASSTGQGSYEQYF,TGTGCCAGCAGTACGGGACAGGGATCCTACGAGCAGTACTTC,TRBJ2-7,NA,TRBD1,TRBV6-2/TRBV6-3
CASSWTSGRANEQFF,TGTGCCAGCAGTTGGACTAGCGGGAGGGCCAATGAGCAGTTCTTC,TRBJ2-1,NA,TRBD2,TRBV6-2/TRBV6-3
CASSPLDRGRDSPLHF,TGTGCCAGCAGCCCATTGGACAGGGGGCGCGATTCACCCCTCCACTTT,TRBJ1-6,few,TRBD1,TRBV4-2
CASSQAPAGGPEEQYF,TGTGCCAGCAGCCAAGCACCAGCGGGAGGGCCGGAAGAGCAGTACTTC,TRBJ2-7,once,TRBD2,TRBV4-2
CASSPRSTAEEQYF,TGTGCCAGCTCACCCCGGAGCACGGCGGAAGAGCAGTACTTC,TRBJ2-7,NA,NA,TRBV18
CASSLPNSPLHF,TGTGCCAGCAGCCTACCCAATTCACCCCTCCACTTT,TRBJ1-6,NA,NA,TRBV5-5
CASSLLAGRSSGANVLTF,TGTGCCAGCAGCTTACTTGCCGGAAGAAGCTCTGGGGCCAACGTCCTGACTTTC,TRBJ2-6,NA,NA,TRBV7-3
CASSLGVAALQETQYF,TGTGCCAGCTCACTTGGGGTAGCGGCCTTACAAGAGACCCAGTACTTC,TRBJ2-5,NA,NA,TRBV18
CASSQTSSKNIQYF,TGTGCCAGCAGCCAGACTAGTTCCAAAAACATTCAGTACTTC,TRBJ2-4,NA,NA,TRBV5-4
CAADWRRDVGQGKTQYF,TGCGCCGCGGATTGGAGACGGGATGTGGGACAGGGGAAGACCCAGTACTTC,TRBJ2-5,NA,TRBD1,TRBV10-1
CASSLSGTNTGELFF,TGTGCCAGCAGCTTGAGCGGGACGAACACCGGGGAGCTGTTTTTT,TRBJ2-2,once,TRBD2,TRBV5-5
CASSSGRTGNTIYF,TGTGCCAGCAGCTCCGGACGGACTGGAAACACCATATATTTT,TRBJ1-3,NA,NA,TRBV11-3
CASSLLAGRTDTQYF,TGTGCCAGCAGCTTACTAGCGGGCCGCACAGATACGCAGTATTTT,TRBJ2-3,NA,TRBD2,TRBV5-4
CASSQSGKNTEAFF,TGCGCCAGCAGTCAATCGGGCAAGAACACTGAAGCTTTCTTT,TRBJ1-1,NA,NA,TRBV23-1
CASGGGGLAGGLYNEQFF,TGTGCCAGCGGAGGCGGAGGACTAGCGGGAGGGCTCTACAATGAGCAGTTCTTC,TRBJ2-1,NA,TRBD2,TRBV5-6
CASKIGVQPNSPLHF,TGTGCCAGCAAGATCGGGGTCCAACCGAATTCACCCCTCCACTTT,TRBJ1-6,once,NA,TRBV6-5
CASSESFLAGVHEQYF,TGTGCCAGCAGCGAATCATTCCTAGCGGGAGTCCACGAGCAGTACTTC,TRBJ2-7,NA,TRBD2,TRBV9
CASSLGNSLNEQFF,TGTGCCAGCAGCTTGGGTAATAGCTTAAATGAGCAGTTCTTC,TRBJ2-1,NA,NA,TRBV5-4
CASSPWVGSGANVLTF,TGTGCCAGCAGCCCGTGGGTTGGATCTGGGGCCAACGTCCTGACTTTC,TRBJ2-6,NA,NA,TRBV7-2
CNVFSLDTQYF,TGCAACGTCTTTAGTTTAGATACGCAGTATTTT,TRBJ2-3,NA,NA,TRBV29-1
CASSERASAGNTIYF,TGTGCCAGCAGTGAAAGAGCGTCAGCTGGAAACACCATATATTTT,TRBJ1-3,NA,NA,TRBV2
CAISEATSNQPQHF,TGTGCCATCAGTGAGGCGACCAGCAATCAGCCCCAGCATTTT,TRBJ1-5,once,NA,TRBV10-3
CASSQGLTSGSSTDTQYF,TGTGCCAGCAGCCAAGGATTGACTAGCGGGAGTAGCACAGATACGCAGTATTTT,TRBJ2-3,NA,TRBD2,TRBV3-1/TRBV3-2
CASRSGTMAGELFF,TGTGCCAGCAGGTCCGGGACGATGGCCGGGGAGCTGTTTTTT,TRBJ2-2,NA,NA,TRBV28
CASSPANTEAFF,TGTGCCAGCAGCCCGGCCAACACTGAAGCTTTCTTT,TRBJ1-1,NA,NA,TRBV7-9
CASSHERGPYEQYF,TGTGCCAGCAGCCACGAGAGGGGGCCCTACGAGCAGTACTTC,TRBJ2-7,NA,TRBD1,TRBV13
CASSAHTGQSHEQYF,TGTGCCAGCAGTGCCCACACCGGACAGTCCCACGAGCAGTACTTC,TRBJ2-7,NA,NA,TRBV28
CASSLGGPGNTIYF,TGTGCCAGCAGCTTGGGGGGGCCTGGAAACACCATATATTTT,TRBJ1-3,NA,NA,TRBV11-2
CASSPGQNYGYTF,TGTGCCAGCAGCCCCGGACAGAACTATGGCTACACCTTC,TRBJ1-2,NA,NA,TRBV28
CASSYSTSGMYEQYF,TGTGCCAGCAGTTACTCAACTAGCGGGATGTACGAGCAGTACTTC,TRBJ2-7,NA,TRBD2,TRBV6-2/TRBV6-3
CASRLHSLEKLFF,TGTGCCAGCAGACTCCACAGTCTCGAAAAACTGTTTTTT,TRBJ1-4,NA,NA,TRBV7-2
CASSPATDPYEQYF,TGTGCCAGCTCACCAGCGACAGACCCCTACGAGCAGTACTTC,TRBJ2-7,NA,NA,TRBV18
CASSLDQAGGFETQYF,TGTGCCAGCAGCTTAGATCAGGCCGGGGGGTTCGAGACCCAGTACTTC,TRBJ2-5,NA,TRBD2,TRBV7-2
CASSSVEADTQYF,TGTGCCAGCAGCTCGGTCGAGGCGGATACGCAGTATTTT,TRBJ2-3,once,NA,TRBV5-8
CASSMGGGPNTGELFF,TGTGCCAGCAGCATGGGAGGGGGTCCCAACACCGGGGAGCTGTTTTTT,TRBJ2-2,NA,NA,TRBV5-8
CATSDYLAGNEQFF,TGTGCCACCAGTGATTATTTGGCAGGGAATGAGCAGTTCTTC,TRBJ2-1,NA,NA,TRBV24-1
CASSFAVNTEAFF,TGTGCCAGCAGTTTTGCTGTGAACACTGAAGCTTTCTTT,TRBJ1-1,NA,NA,TRBV6-5
CASRPGQGTYEQYF,TGTGCCAGCAGGCCGGGACAGGGAACCTACGAGCAGTACTTC,TRBJ2-7,NA,TRBD1,TRBV2
CASSLYPGGPGELFF,TGTGCCAGCAGCTTATATCCAGGGGGCCCCGGGGAGCTGTTTTTT,TRBJ2-2,NA,TRBD1,TRBV7-3
CASSWGLAGGPNTGELFF,TGTGCCAGCAGTTGGGGACTAGCGGGAGGGCCTAACACCGGGGAGCTGTTTTTT,TRBJ2-2,once,TRBD2,TRBV6-2/TRBV6-3
CASSLSDREQFF,TGTGCCAGCAGCTTATCCGATCGTGAGCAGTTCTTC,TRBJ2-1,once,NA,TRBV11-3
CASSFPLRRETQYF,TGTGCCAGCAGCTTCCCTCTACGGCGAGAGACCCAGTACTTC,TRBJ2-5,NA,NA,TRBV13
CASSFTGNTEAFF,TGTGCCAGCAGCTTCACAGGGAACACTGAAGCTTTCTTT,TRBJ1-1,once,NA,TRBV11-2
CSASGTSGTPYEQYF,TGCAGTGCTAGTGGGACTAGCGGGACCCCATACGAGCAGTACTTC,TRBJ2-7,NA,TRBD2,TRBV20-1
CASSQDGGTSGSDTQYF,TGCGCCAGCAGCCAAGATGGGGGGACTAGCGGGAGTGATACGCAGTATTTT,TRBJ2-3,NA,TRBD2,TRBV4-3